This T cell receptor (beta chain) was sequenced for a study of response to subunit inactivated influenza vaccine (dated 2018 in TCRdb). Background for the entire study: Deep quantitative T cell receptor repertoire profiling was used in the study to track responses to a trivalent subunit inactivated influenza vaccine.

As concerns this clonotype: Its specific antigen is unknown. Per-base quality was not reported, and no clone a single base away is much larger than it.

V and J lose 10 bases and 8 bases, and a span of 27 bases separates them. The CDR3 contains 16 residues, cysteine and phenylalanine counted. The only DNA kept is the CDR3, 48 bases in frame from the first base. Library creation used RT-PCR. Reads for this sample came from an Illumina HiSeq 2500. TCRdb handled the public reads itself, with Q25 trimming in fastp and clone calling in MiXCR, and kept productive beta chains. Rows with one shared CDR3 protein collapse into an entry with the most common genes and DNA. Here the sample has around 710,000 distinct CDR3 sequences; about 14% occur a single time. Of the sample, 6.5% to 8.5% is held by the ten largest clones. The study at large found these results: According to the authors, only a limited number of new T cells may be recruited by each seasonal influenza vaccination.

The V gene is TRBV12-3 or TRBV12-4 and the J gene is TRBJ2-1; TRBD2 is perhaps the D gene, given 7 matching bases. The input for sequencing was PBMCs from blood, taken less than 15 days before vaccination. The TCR comes from a man in his fifties who received an inactivated influenza vaccine. Donor details come from another sample of the same person, matched by shared clones. The DNA sequence is as follows: TGTGCCACCCAAGGGGGTCCCGAGGGAGGGGTTGATGAGCAGTTCTTC. Its translation reads: CATQGGPEGGVDEQFF.